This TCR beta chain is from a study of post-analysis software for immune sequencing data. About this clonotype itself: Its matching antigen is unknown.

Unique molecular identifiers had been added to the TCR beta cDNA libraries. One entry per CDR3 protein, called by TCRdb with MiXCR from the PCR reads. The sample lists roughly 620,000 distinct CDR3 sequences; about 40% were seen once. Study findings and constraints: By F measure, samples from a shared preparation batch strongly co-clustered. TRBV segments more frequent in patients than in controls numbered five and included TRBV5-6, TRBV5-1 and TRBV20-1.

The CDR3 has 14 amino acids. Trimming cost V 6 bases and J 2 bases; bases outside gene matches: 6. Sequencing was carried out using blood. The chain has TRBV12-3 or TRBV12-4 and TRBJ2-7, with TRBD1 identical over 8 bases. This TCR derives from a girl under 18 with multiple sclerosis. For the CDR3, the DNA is TGTGCCAGCAGACGGACAGGGACGACCTACGAGCAGTACTTC. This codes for CASRRTGTTYEQYF.